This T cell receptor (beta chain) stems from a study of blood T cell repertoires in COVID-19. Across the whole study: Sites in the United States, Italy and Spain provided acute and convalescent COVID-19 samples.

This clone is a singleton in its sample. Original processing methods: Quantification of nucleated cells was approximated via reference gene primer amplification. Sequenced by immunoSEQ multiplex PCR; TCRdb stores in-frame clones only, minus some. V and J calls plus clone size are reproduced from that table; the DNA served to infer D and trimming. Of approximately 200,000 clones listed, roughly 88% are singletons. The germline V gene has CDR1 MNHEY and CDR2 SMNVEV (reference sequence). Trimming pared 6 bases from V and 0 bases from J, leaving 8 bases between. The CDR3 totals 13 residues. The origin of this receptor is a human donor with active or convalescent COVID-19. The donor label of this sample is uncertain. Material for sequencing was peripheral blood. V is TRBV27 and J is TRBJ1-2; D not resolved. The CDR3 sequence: CASREDTNYGYTF. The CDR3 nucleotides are TGTGCCAGCAGGGAGGATACTAACTATGGCTACACCTTC.